Below, 3 T cell receptor beta chains from the same sample are listed, as sequenced in a study of blood T cells in healthy people across ages. A second PCR of 7 to 11 cycles used a sample-barcoded 5' primer and a J-beta primer mix. TCRdb called the 5' RACE reads again in MiXCR, with one record for every CDR3 protein. The table includes roughly 800,000 distinct CDR3 sequences, roughly 64% detected once. The sequenced sample was blood. All receptors come from a man aged 30 to 39 in good health.

V is TRBV7-8 and J is TRBJ1-1, with unresolved D. V was clipped by 5 bases and J by 4 bases, with 14 bases between them. The germline CDR1 and CDR2 sequences are SGHVS and FQNEAQ. This CDR3 is 14 amino acids long. The CDR3, as DNA: TGTGCCAGCAGCCAAAGATTGGGCCCCACTGAAGCTTTCTTT. Translated: CASSQRLGPTEAFF.

This clonotype has a handful of counts. The chain links TRBV6-4 to TRBJ2-3; TRBD2 agrees at 8 bases. The ends lost 4 bases at V and 6 bases at J; junction bases unmatched: 6. CDR3 length: 14 amino acids. Germline CDR1 MRHNA, CDR2 SNTAGT. CDR3 DNA sequence: TGTGCCAGCAGTGCGGGGGGGCCTAGCGATACGCAGTATTTT. It translates to CASSAGGPSDTQYF.

The CDR3 DNA reads TGTGCCAGCAGCCTTACGGCGAAGTCCTACAATGAGCAGTTCTTC. Translated, it gives CASSLTAKSYNEQFF. The chain recombines TRBV2 with TRBJ2-1; no firm D call. CDR1 and CDR2 (germline): SNHLY, FYNNEI. This CDR3 contains 15 residues. V was trimmed by 6 bases and J by 1 base, leaving 13 bases between them.